Listed here are 28 T cell receptor beta chains from one sample, sequenced in a study of shared clonotypes between healthy human individuals. Naivety among CD8 cells was defined by CD45RO negativity and positive CCR7 selection, thereby excluding terminally differentiated effector memory CD45RA+ cells. Assay: immunoSEQ multiplex PCR; the TCRdb copy retains only in-frame clones and omits some. The sample has approximately 600,000 clones; approximately 95% are singletons. The source material was naive CD8+ T cells sorted from blood. These receptors all come from a woman aged 25 to 39 in good health.

This rearrangement joins TRBV7-6 to TRBJ2-7, with a tentative D call TRBD1 (6 bases). Trimming removed 0 bases at V and 4 bases at J, with 13 bases between. The CDR3 is made up of 15 amino acids. Germline V CDR1 and CDR2: SGHVS, FNYEAQ. The CDR3 coding sequence is TGTGCCAGCAGCTTAGCGCTGGGGACAATATACGAGCAGTACTTC. Translating gives CASSLALGTIYEQYF.

J is TRBJ2-2 and V is TRBV7-6, with 9 bases fitting TRBD2. The V gene end was trimmed by 3 bases and the J gene end by 5 bases; junction bases not matched to a gene: 4. The CDR3 has 15 residues. Germline V gene lookup returns CDR1 SGHVS and CDR2 FNYEAQ. This CDR3 is CASSLGTSPTGELFF. The CDR3 bases are TGTGCCAGCAGCTTGGGGACTAGCCCGACCGGGGAGCTGTTTTTT.

V is TRBV27 and J is TRBJ1-1; the D is unclear. This CDR3 spans 13 amino acids. CDR1 is MNHEY and CDR2 is SMNVEV in the germline V gene (reference sequence). Trimming cost V 2 bases and J 1 base, with 5 bases left between them. CDR3 region: CASSLDGNTEAFF. As DNA, the CDR3 is TGTGCCAGCAGTTTAGACGGGAACACTGAAGCTTTCTTT.

CDR3 sequence (DNA): TGTGCCAGTAGTATAGTTGGAGGGGGTACCCAAGAGACCCAGTACTTC. This encodes CASSIVGGGTQETQYF. This sequence joins TRBV19 and TRBJ2-5, with D perhaps assigned TRBD1 or TRBD2 (6 bases each). This CDR3 has 16 residues. V was pared by 1 base and J by 1 base, with 13 bases between. The germline gives CDR1 LNHDA, CDR2 SQIVND (reference sequence).

This clone was recorded once. This sample includes further DNA sequences coding for the same CDR3. The chain carries TRBV5-6 and TRBJ1-3; 7 nucleotides line up with TRBD1. The CDR3 sequence is 16 residues long. CDR1 SGHDT and CDR2 YYEEEE come from the germline V gene. After removal of 0 bases from V and 0 bases from J, the junction contained 3 bases not matched to a gene. The CDR3 loop is CASSLVGTVSGNTIYF. CDR3 in DNA: TGTGCCAGCAGCTTGGTTGGGACAGTCTCTGGAAACACCATATATTTT.

The chain combines TRBV28 with TRBJ1-1; D is ambiguous. The ends were cut back, 3 bases at V and 7 bases at J, with 18 bases in the middle. Germline V lookup: CDR1 MDHEN, CDR2 SYDVKM. The CDR3 has 15 residues. The CDR3 DNA sequence: TGTGCCAGCAGTTTGTCCCCGGATATTACTATTGAAGCTTTCTTT. It yields the protein CASSLSPDITIEAFF.

The chain uses TRBV13 and TRBJ2-1; D gene unclear. The CDR3 has 15 residues. Germline V gene lookup returns CDR1 PRHDT and CDR2 FYEKMQ (reference sequence). V dropped 2 bases and J dropped 9 bases, with 17 bases sitting between them. The CDR3 spells CASSLSTLGPREQFF. The CDR3 coding sequence is TGTGCCAGCAGCTTAAGTACTCTAGGCCCGCGTGAGCAGTTCTTC.

This clone was picked up one time. The DNA for the CDR3 is TGTGCTAGTGGTTTGTTGGCGGGAGGTCTCACAGATACGCAGTATTTT. Translated: CASGLLAGGLTDTQYF. J is TRBJ2-3 and V is TRBV12-5; the match to TRBD2 covers 8 bases. V gave up 2 bases and J gave up 2 bases; unmatched junction bases: 6. Looked up from germline, CDR1 is LGHNT and CDR2 is FRNRAP. The CDR3 extends over 16 amino acids.

The rearrangement uses TRBV5-1 and TRBJ2-7; D gene unclear. CDR3 length: 14 residues. The V end lost 0 bases, the J end lost 2 bases, and 9 bases lay between the germline ends. Per the germline V gene, CDR1 is SGHRS and CDR2 is YFSETQ. Here the CDR3 reads CASSLDSGPYEQYF. The CDR3 bases are TGCGCCAGCAGCTTGGATTCTGGACCCTACGAGCAGTACTTC.

The rearrangement joins TRBV15 to TRBJ1-3; 8 positions match TRBD1. This CDR3 has 20 amino acids. After removal of 3 bases from V and 0 bases from J, the junction contained 16 bases not matched to a gene. Germline values: CDR1 LNHNV, CDR2 YYDKDF (reference sequence). In nucleotides, the CDR3 is TGTGCCACCAGCAGCCCATCCGGACAGGGACTACTGAGCTCTGGAAACACCATATATTTT. This sequence encodes CATSSPSGQGLLSSGNTIYF.

The chain combines TRBV5-1 with TRBJ2-6; no clear D. Germline CDR1 reads SGHRS; CDR2 reads YFSETQ. Trimming cost V 0 bases and J 4 bases, with 14 bases left between them. The CDR3 sequence is 17 residues long. The CDR3 DNA follows: TGCGCCAGCAGCTTGGGGACCAGTCCGTTGGGGGCCAACGTCCTGACTTTC. Encoded protein: CASSLGTSPLGANVLTF.

This clone was picked up one time. The V and J genes are TRBV11-2 and TRBJ2-4; no clear D. Germline V gene lookup returns CDR1 SGHAT and CDR2 FQNNGV. V was clipped by 5 bases and J by 1 base, with 9 bases between them. The CDR3 extends over 14 amino acids. The DNA for the CDR3 is TGTGCCAGCAGCCAAGGGTTGGCCAAAAACATTCAGTACTTC. Amino acids: CASSQGLAKNIQYF.

The J gene is TRBJ2-7, the V gene TRBV28; the match to TRBD2 covers 9 bases. J was trimmed by 3 bases and V by 5 bases; bases with no gene match: 8. This CDR3 spans 15 amino acids. The V gene's germline CDR1 is MDHEN and CDR2 SYDVKM. The CDR3 region has the DNA TGTGCCAGCAGTGACCTAGCGGGATCCGGCTACGAGCAGTACTTC. Amino acid sequence: CASSDLAGSGYEQYF.

The rearrangement joins TRBV18 to TRBJ2-7; D might be TRBD2 (6 bases). The CDR3 loop spans 16 amino acids. Germline loops: CDR1 KGHSH, CDR2 LQKENI. V was clipped by 1 base and J by 2 bases, with 15 bases between them. The CDR3: CASSPQPTRPTYEQYF. Here the CDR3 DNA reads TGTGCCAGCTCACCACAACCGACTAGACCTACCTACGAGCAGTACTTC.

The gene calls are TRBV5-1 and TRBJ2-7, with TRBD2 as a possible D gene (5 bases). V shed 4 bases and J shed 0 bases, with 11 bases lying between them. CDR3 size: 14 residues. Germline V gene sequence: CDR1 SGHRS, CDR2 YFSETQ. CDR3 sequence (DNA): TGCGCCAGCAGCGAGGGCTGGGGCTCCTACGAGCAGTACTTC. Translated, it gives CASSEGWGSYEQYF. The full variable domain, its missing parts supplied by reference TRBV5-1 and TRBJ2-7, is KAGVTQTPRYLIKTRGQQVTLSCSPISGHRSVSWYQQTPGQGLQFLFEYFSETQRNKGNFPGRFSGRQFSNSRSEMNVSTLELGDSALYLCASSEGWGSYEQYFGPGTRLTVT.

This clone was observed a few times. The rearrangement links TRBV6-4 to TRBJ1-2, with D perhaps TRBD1 (5 bases). There are 11 residues in the CDR3. Germline-derived CDR1 and CDR2 are MRHNA and SNTAGT. Trimming left V 0 bases short and J 13 bases short, with 9 bases between. The CDR3 is CASSDSGRVTF. CDR3 coding DNA: TGTGCCAGCAGTGACTCAGGCAGGGTCACCTTC.

This chain joins TRBV19 and TRBJ1-5, with 9 positions matching TRBD1. The trim removed 6 bases at V and 4 bases at J, leaving 7 bases unmatched. The CDR3 consists of 15 residues. Germline CDR1 is LNHDA and CDR2 is SQIVND (reference sequence). The DNA of the CDR3 is TGTGCCAGTAGGGGGGACAGGGAGGGAAATCAGCCCCAGCATTTT. As protein: CASRGDREGNQPQHF.

The sample holds one count of this clone. The chain couples TRBV5-1 to TRBJ2-7; D possibly corresponds to TRBD2 (5 bases). V was clipped by 0 bases and J by 3 bases, with 10 bases between them. This CDR3 is built from 14 residues. Germline V gene data show CDR1 as SGHRS and CDR2 as YFSETQ. CDR3 amino acids: CASSLATRDYEQYF. CDR3 nucleotides: TGCGCCAGCAGCTTGGCCACTCGGGACTACGAGCAGTACTTC.

The chain joins TRBV28 to TRBJ2-1; 7 bases map to TRBD1. Germline CDR1 reads MDHEN; CDR2 reads SYDVKM. The CDR3 is 19 amino acids. V lost 4 bases and J lost 8; bases outside the gene matches: 23. In DNA, the CDR3 is TGTGCCAGCAGTTCCCCCAGGATAGGTGTTCAGGGGGAAATATATGAGCAGTTCTTC. Encoded protein: CASSSPRIGVQGEIYEQFF.

The CDR3 sequence is CASSTSTSSYEQYF. CDR3 coding DNA: TGTGCCAGCAGCACGTCGACTAGCTCCTACGAGCAGTACTTC. The V and J genes are TRBV7-9 and TRBJ2-7; possibly TRBD2 for D (6 bases). The CDR3 runs 14 residues. Germline V lookup: CDR1 SEHNR, CDR2 FQNEAQ (reference sequence). V shed 5 bases and J shed 0 bases, with 11 bases lying between them.

V usage is TRBV7-9 and J usage is TRBJ2-7; 8 bases align to TRBD1. This CDR3 region has 13 residues. With V trimmed by 2 bases and J by 6 bases, 3 bases remained unmatched. Germline loops: CDR1 SEHNR, CDR2 FQNEAQ (reference sequence). The CDR3 here is CASSLPDRGEQYF. Here the CDR3 DNA reads TGTGCCAGCAGCTTACCCGACAGGGGCGAGCAGTACTTC.

V and J are TRBV28 and TRBJ2-5; TRBD2 matches at 12 bases. The CDR3 totals 15 residues. Germline values: CDR1 MDHEN, CDR2 SYDVKM. With 6 bases clipped from V and 4 bases from J, the junction kept 6 bases outside the gene matches. The CDR3 sequence: CASRPTSGRGETQYF. The CDR3 bases are TGTGCCAGCAGACCGACTAGCGGGAGAGGAGAGACCCAGTACTTC. Variable domain in full (rest from reference TRBV28 and TRBJ2-5): DVKVTQSSRYLVKRTGEKVFLECVQDMDHENMFWYRQDPGLGLRLIYFSYDVKMKEKGDIPEGYSVSREKKERFSLILESASTNQTSMYLCASRPTSGRGETQYFGPGTRLLVL.

This clone appeared once. This chain uses TRBV19 with TRBJ2-1, with 10 positions matching TRBD2. The trim removed 1 base at V and 6 bases at J, leaving 9 bases unmatched. The CDR3 totals 17 residues. CDR1 LNHDA and CDR2 SQIVND come from the germline V gene (reference sequence). The chain's CDR3 is CASSIVASGRWVNEQFF. The DNA for the CDR3 is TGTGCCAGTAGTATAGTAGCTAGCGGGAGATGGGTCAATGAGCAGTTCTTC.

V usage is TRBV28 and J usage is TRBJ2-7; TRBD2 matches at 9 bases. Looked up from germline, CDR1 is MDHEN and CDR2 is SYDVKM. The junction had 4 bases not matched to a gene; V was cut back by 7 bases and J by 3 bases. There are 13 residues in the CDR3. As DNA, the CDR3 is TGTGCCAGCAAATCAGCGGGAGGCTACGAGCAGTACTTC. Its protein product is CASKSAGGYEQYF.

The gene calls are TRBV7-8 and TRBJ1-1, with unresolved D. In germline, CDR1 is SGHVS, CDR2 FQNEAQ. V shed 1 base and J shed 2 bases, with 8 bases lying between them. The CDR3 has 14 amino acids. The CDR3 DNA follows: TGTGCCAGCAGCTTAGATGGCGTTAACACTGAAGCTTTCTTT. Its protein product is CASSLDGVNTEAFF.

This chain links TRBV10-2 with TRBJ2-7; perhaps TRBD2 as D (7 bases). There are 14 residues in the CDR3. Germline-derived CDR1 and CDR2 are WSHSY and SAAADI. Trimming removed 6 bases from V and 3 bases from J, with 15 bases in between. The CDR3 reads CASREGGLNYEQYF. Written as DNA, the CDR3 is TGCGCCAGCAGGGAGGGGGGGTTGAACTACGAGCAGTACTTC.

The chain joins TRBV30 to TRBJ2-5, with D possibly being TRBD2 (6 bases). The J call may not be correct, given that the DNA end is closer to TRBJ2-7. Germline CDR1 is GTSNPN and CDR2 is SVGIG (reference sequence). CDR3 length equals 13 residues. CDR3 coding DNA: TGTGCCTGGAGTGGGAGGGGCTTCTACGAGCAGTACTTC. Translated, it gives CAWSGRGFYEQYF.

This chain links TRBV4-2 with TRBJ2-7; 8 bases are a match to TRBD1. CDR1 is LGHNA and CDR2 is YNFKEQ in the germline V gene. This CDR3 is 16 amino acids long. V lost 1 base to trimming and J lost 3 bases; unmatched junction nucleotides: 8. The chain's CDR3 is CASSQVSAGTGYEQYF. For the CDR3, the DNA is TGTGCCAGCAGCCAAGTTAGCGCCGGGACAGGCTACGAGCAGTACTTC.